The 26 T cell receptor beta chains presented below share a single source sample, sequenced in a study of human T cells and chemical hapten exposure. Time point: patch test 3, about 24 weeks after DPC sensitization. Regarding treatment: therapeutic diphenylcyclopropenone sensitization with weekly scalp DPC. One entry per CDR3 protein, called by TCRdb with MiXCR from the RACE reads. The profile shows 75,000 to 90,000 distinct CDR3 sequences, 10% to 11% of them singletons. This material consisted of whole blood, taken in connection with sensitization to the hapten diphenylcyclopropenone (DPC). Receptor source: a woman between 45 and 65 years old with alopecia areata. Some clones in this sample may be carry-over from other donors' samples.

This clonotype was seen only a few times. The chain joins TRBV7-8 to TRBJ1-6; TRBD1 agrees at 9 bases. Germline CDR1 reads SGHVS; CDR2 reads FQNEAQ. V gave up 1 base and J gave up 10 bases; unmatched junction bases: 5. CDR3 length equals 15 residues. The CDR3 sequence is CASSLEDRGGSPLHF. The CDR3 bases are TGTGCCAGCAGCTTAGAGGACAGGGGAGGATCACCCCTCCACTTT.

This chain uses TRBV9 with TRBJ2-1, with 7 bases fitting TRBD2. The CDR3 loop spans 16 amino acids. J lost 5 bases, V lost 3 bases, and 11 bases had no gene match. Germline loops: CDR1 SGDLS, CDR2 YYNGEE. CDR3 in amino acids: CASSDNLGGRNNEQFF. In DNA form, the CDR3 reads TGTGCCAGCAGCGACAACCTCGGGGGGAGAAACAATGAGCAGTTCTTC.

A few counts support this clonotype. The V gene is TRBV7-8, the J gene TRBJ2-1; TRBD1 or TRBD2 may be the D gene (5 bases each). The CDR3 covers 15 residues. CDR1 SGHVS and CDR2 FQNEAQ come from the germline V gene. V was cut by 4 bases and J by 6 bases, with 16 bases left in between. CDR3 sequence reads: CASSSGRITGNEQFF. CDR3 nucleotide sequence: TGTGCCAGCAGCTCGGGACGAATCACCGGCAATGAGCAGTTCTTC.

The chain is built from TRBV6-5 and TRBJ2-1; 7 bases are a match to TRBD1. There are 15 residues in the CDR3. Trimming took 7 bases from V and 7 from J; bases not matched to a gene: 13. The germline V gene has CDR1 MNHEY and CDR2 SVGAGI. The CDR3 region has the DNA TGTGCCAGCAACCCTAGGTCGACAGGGTCGAATGAGCAGTTCTTC. It encodes CASNPRSTGSNEQFF.

This clonotype showed up many times. The V gene is TRBV3-1, the J gene TRBJ1-3; D call uncertain. The germline CDR1 and CDR2 sequences are LGHDT and YNNKEL (reference sequence). CDR3 length: 14 residues. V dropped 0 bases and J dropped 4 bases, with 7 bases sitting between them. The CDR3 sequence: CASSQDRPGNTIYF. Here the CDR3 DNA reads TGTGCCAGCAGCCAAGATCGTCCGGGAAACACCATATATTTT. The full variable domain, rest sourced from reference TRBV3-1 and TRBJ1-3, is DTAVSQTPKYLVTQMGNDKSIKCEQNLGHDTMYWYKQDSKKFLKIMFSYNNKELIINETVPNRFSPKSPDKAHLNLHINSLELGDSAVYFCASSQDRPGNTIYFGEGSWLTVV.

The table lists this clonotype with many counts. This chain uses TRBV18 with TRBJ2-3, with 10 bases aligning to TRBD1. Germline CDR1 is KGHSH and CDR2 is LQKENI. This CDR3 region has 17 residues. Trimming took 3 bases from V and 2 from J; bases not matched to a gene: 8. DNA for the CDR3: TGTGCCAGCTCACCCCCTTACGGGACAGGGGACACAGATACGCAGTATTTT. Its protein product is CASSPPYGTGDTDTQYF.

This clonotype occurred many times. This chain joins TRBV5-4 and TRBJ2-3, with a tentative D call TRBD2 (5 bases). With 0 bases removed from V and 4 bases from J, the gap between germline ends came to 6 bases. The germline V gene has CDR1 SGHNT and CDR2 YYREEE (reference sequence). The CDR3 contains 13 residues. CDR3 in DNA: TGTGCCAGCAGCTTGGTGGGAGCAGATACGCAGTATTTT. Amino acid sequence: CASSLVGADTQYF.

This clonotype showed up many times. V gene TRBV2 combines with J gene TRBJ2-5, with TRBD2 identical over 12 bases. Germline V gives CDR1 SNHLY, CDR2 FYNNEI. The CDR3 has 15 amino acids. Unmatched junction bases numbered 4, after V lost 6 bases and J lost 2 bases. Written as DNA, the CDR3 is TGTGCCAGCAGCCCTGGACTAGCGGGACAAGAGACCCAGTACTTC. The encoded protein is CASSPGLAGQETQYF.

This rearrangement joins TRBV30 to TRBJ1-1; D is possibly TRBD1 (6 bases). CDR3 length: 13 amino acids. Trimming removed 8 bases at V and 2 bases at J, with 15 bases between. Per the germline V gene, CDR1 is GTSNPN and CDR2 is SVGIG (reference sequence). The DNA for the CDR3 is TGTGCCAAGGACGGGACACCAAACACTGAAGCTTTCTTT. This gives the protein CAKDGTPNTEAFF.

This clonotype has at least ten counts. The chain has TRBV24-1 and TRBJ2-7; D is perhaps TRBD1 (5 bases). V lost 9 bases, J lost 5 bases, and 13 bases lay in between. From germline, CDR1 is KGHDR and CDR2 SFDVKD. The CDR3 has 12 residues. In DNA, the CDR3 is TGTGCCACCGCCAGGGAAGGTCACGAGCAGTACTTC. Translating gives CATAREGHEQYF.

The V gene is TRBV29-1, the J gene TRBJ2-3, with a weak D call TRBD2 (5 bases). The ends were cut back, 4 bases at V and 1 base at J, with 15 bases in the middle. The CDR3 has 15 amino acids. Germline V gives CDR1 SQVTM, CDR2 ANQGSEA. The CDR3, as DNA: TGCAGCGTTGTAGTGGCGGGCCTCCGCACAGATACGCAGTATTTT. Its protein product is CSVVVAGLRTDTQYF.

This clonotype was seen ten or more times. The CDR3, as DNA: TGTGCCAGCAGTTCCCTAGCGGGGAGAAGCACAGATACGCAGTATTTT. Amino acid sequence: CASSSLAGRSTDTQYF. The chain is built from TRBV12-3 or TRBV12-4 and TRBJ2-3; 9 bases are a match to TRBD2. The CDR3 is 16 amino acids. The V and J ends lost 4 bases and 0 bases, in that order; junction bases with no gene match: 5.

The sample holds many counts of this clonotype. This chain connects TRBV3-1 to TRBJ1-2, with no clear D. Trimming took 6 bases from V and 4 from J, leaving 12 bases between them. Germline V gene lookup returns CDR1 LGHDT and CDR2 YNNKEL (reference sequence). CDR3 size: 13 residues. This CDR3 is CASRPPGTYGYTF. DNA for the CDR3: TGTGCCAGCAGACCACCGGGAACCTATGGCTACACCTTC. The full variable domain, with the rest looked up from reference TRBV3-1 and TRBJ1-2, is DTAVSQTPKYLVTQMGNDKSIKCEQNLGHDTMYWYKQDSKKFLKIMFSYNNKELIINETVPNRFSPKSPDKAHLNLHINSLELGDSAVYFCASRPPGTYGYTFGSGTRLTVV.

The chain carries TRBV6-2 or TRBV6-3 and TRBJ2-2, with 7 bases aligning to TRBD1. V lost 5 bases and J lost 5; bases outside the gene matches: 2. The CDR3 covers 13 residues. Germline V gene data show CDR1 as MNHEY and CDR2 as SVGEGT. CDR3 coding DNA: TGTGCCAGCAGTACGGGACAGACCGGGGAGCTGTTTTTT. This sequence encodes CASSTGQTGELFF.

A few counts support this clonotype. V gene TRBV5-1 combines with J gene TRBJ2-3; D call uncertain. The CDR3 runs 13 residues. Between the trimmed V and J ends, which lost 0 bases and 6 bases, there was a span of 8 bases. The germline CDR1 and CDR2 sequences are SGHRS and YFSETQ. CDR3 amino acids: CASSLGRMDTQYF. CDR3 DNA: TGCGCCAGCAGCTTGGGACGCATGGATACGCAGTATTTT.

In its sample, this clonotype was seen a few times. The V call is TRBV6-2 or TRBV6-3, the J call TRBJ2-7; possibly TRBD1 or TRBD2 for D (5 bases each). V lost 7 bases and J 2 bases, leaving 9 bases between the germline ends. The CDR3 covers 12 residues. CDR1 and CDR2 (germline): MNHEY, SVGEGT. CDR3 DNA: TGTGCCAGCACCCGGGACGCCTACGAGCAGTACTTC. It yields the protein CASTRDAYEQYF.

Ten or more counts support this clonotype. The chain employs TRBV7-3 and TRBJ2-3; 9 bases map to TRBD2. There are 16 residues in the CDR3. The V gene end was trimmed by 5 bases and the J gene end by 1 base; junction bases not matched to a gene: 7. The germline V gene has CDR1 SGHTA and CDR2 FQGTGA. CDR3 DNA: TGTGCCAGCAGCCCTATAGCGGGAGAGGGCACAGATACGCAGTATTTT. Amino acids: CASSPIAGEGTDTQYF.

This clonotype was seen ten or more times. The chain joins TRBV5-5 to TRBJ1-5, with D unresolved. Trimming removed 4 bases from V and 6 bases from J, with 11 bases in between. This CDR3 contains 13 residues. The V gene's germline CDR1 is SGHKS and CDR2 YYEKEE (reference sequence). The CDR3 nucleotides are TGTGCCAGCAGCCCGGACGGAACTCAGCCCCAGCATTTT. It specifies CASSPDGTQPQHF.

The rearrangement joins TRBV6-2 or TRBV6-3 to TRBJ2-6; D remains ambiguous. The ends were cut back, 6 bases at V and 4 bases at J, with 7 bases in the middle. CDR1 is MNHEY and CDR2 is SVGEGT in the germline V gene. CDR3 size: 13 residues. CDR3 coding DNA: TGTGCCAGCAGCTCGAGGGGGGCCAACGTCCTGACTTTC. This translates into CASSSRGANVLTF.

In its sample, this clonotype was seen many times. The chain carries TRBV5-4 and TRBJ2-1; 7 bases are a match to TRBD2. Losses at the gene ends were 3 bases for V and 1 base for J; bases not matched to a gene: 7. The germline V gene encodes CDR1 SGHNT and CDR2 YYREEE (reference sequence). The CDR3 extends over 16 amino acids. The DNA of the CDR3 is TGTGCCAGCAGCTGGACGGTCGGGGGGTCCTACAATGAGCAGTTCTTC. Translated, it gives CASSWTVGGSYNEQFF.

This clonotype was picked up a small number of times. The J gene is TRBJ2-1, the V gene TRBV7-3; D ambiguous. Deletions cut 3 bases from V and 7 bases from J, with 16 bases between. The germline gives CDR1 SGHTA, CDR2 FQGTGA. The CDR3 totals 15 residues. The CDR3 coding sequence is TGTGCCAGCAGCTTTTATCTCGGTGTGGAGAATGAGCAGTTCTTC. Its translation: CASSFYLGVENEQFF.

This clonotype showed up just a few times. V and J are TRBV2 and TRBJ1-1; weak D call: TRBD1 (6 bases). CDR3 length: 15 residues. Per the germline V gene, CDR1 is SNHLY and CDR2 is FYNNEI. Between the trimmed V and J ends, which lost 7 bases and 1 base, there was a span of 16 bases. The CDR3 is CASNTGNSRNTEAFF. The CDR3 DNA is TGTGCCAGCAATACAGGGAATTCGCGGAACACTGAAGCTTTCTTT.

The chain is built from TRBV30 and TRBJ2-5; D gene ambiguous. The CDR3 covers 12 residues. Per the germline V gene, CDR1 is GTSNPN and CDR2 is SVGIG (reference sequence). Trimming removed 0 bases from V and 6 bases from J, with 8 bases in between. CDR3 region: CAWSVLKKTQYF. The CDR3 nucleotides are TGTGCCTGGAGTGTACTTAAAAAGACCCAGTACTTC.

The J gene is TRBJ2-6, the V gene TRBV29-1; D not certain. There are 13 residues in the CDR3. Germline V gene lookup returns CDR1 SQVTM and CDR2 ANQGSEA. V was cut by 2 bases and J by 1 base, with 3 bases left in between. CDR3 sequence (DNA): TGCAGCGTTGAACAGTCTGGGGCCAACGTCCTGACTTTC. It specifies CSVEQSGANVLTF.

This clonotype occurred many times. The chain joins TRBV7-6 to TRBJ2-5, with a tentative D call TRBD2 (6 bases). Deletions cut 1 base from V and 2 bases from J, with 8 bases between. CDR3 length: 14 residues. Germline V CDR1 and CDR2: SGHVS, FNYEAQ. The CDR3 spells CASSLDAGQETQYF. DNA for the CDR3: TGTGCCAGCAGCTTAGACGCGGGACAAGAGACCCAGTACTTC.

In this sample, this clonotype turned up many times. The genes are TRBV7-9 and TRBJ2-1; D unclear. This CDR3 comprises 17 residues. Germline V lookup: CDR1 SEHNR, CDR2 FQNEAQ (reference sequence). Deletions cut 1 base from V and 1 base from J, with 14 bases between. This CDR3 is CASSLEVDLRSYNEQFF. CDR3 DNA sequence: TGTGCCAGCAGCTTAGAGGTTGATCTTCGTTCCTACAATGAGCAGTTCTTC.